The 17 T cell receptor beta chains given below trace back to one sample, sequenced in a study of regulatory T cells in long-lasting Graves disease. Described time point: newly diagnosed GD, antithyroid drugs for less than 3 months. There was RNA extracted from PBMCs, and the TCR library was made from it. iRepertoire HTBI primers and Arm-PCR of CDR3 regions built TCR beta libraries. Via MiXCR, TCRdb re-called the multiplex PCR reads, giving one row per CDR3 protein. The data contain 450,000 to 700,000 distinct CDR3 sequences, roughly 14% of them singletons. These same data were also listed under a study on T cells in Graves' hyperthyroidism and ophthalmopathy.

The sample in question was peripheral blood mononuclear cells (PBMCs), obtained at new diagnosis, from a patient treated with antithyroid drugs. Receptors were obtained from a young man with Graves disease.

This chain uses TRBV27 with TRBJ2-2; 7 bases are shared with TRBD1. The CDR3 is made up of 14 amino acids. The trim removed 4 bases at V and 3 bases at J, leaving 2 bases unmatched. Per germline, CDR1 MNHEY and CDR2 SMNVEV (reference sequence). The CDR3 coding sequence is TGTGCCAGCAGTTACAGGGGTCACACCGGGGAGCTGTTTTTT. Its translation is CASSYRGHTGELFF.

There are many counts of this clonotype. The chain is built from TRBV6-2 or TRBV6-3 and TRBJ2-3; no definite D call. Looked up from germline, CDR1 is MNHEY and CDR2 is SVGEGT. Trimming took 6 bases from V and 1 from J, leaving 20 bases between them. There are 17 residues in the CDR3. Here the CDR3 reads CASRPIGAPRGTDTQYF. In DNA, the CDR3 is TGTGCCAGCAGGCCCATAGGAGCGCCCCGTGGCACAGATACGCAGTATTTT.

This clonotype was seen a few times. The V call is TRBV20-1, the J call TRBJ1-1; D may be TRBD1 (6 bases). The CDR3 has 19 residues. Trimming removed 1 base at V and 0 bases at J, with 24 bases between. CDR1 and CDR2 (germline): DFQATT, SNEGSKA (reference sequence). This CDR3 is CSARAPPGGGARMNTEAFF. For the CDR3, the DNA is TGCAGTGCTAGAGCTCCCCCAGGCGGGGGCGCGAGGATGAACACTGAAGCTTTCTTT.

This clonotype has at least ten counts. The chain carries TRBV15 and TRBJ2-3; the D gene is possibly TRBD2 (6 bases). The CDR3 loop spans 13 amino acids. Trimming took 5 bases from V and 1 from J, leaving 7 bases between them. Germline assignment: CDR1 LNHNV and CDR2 YYDKDF (reference sequence). The CDR3 coding sequence is TGTGCCACCAGCGGGAGGCGCACAGATACGCAGTATTTT. Translation gives CATSGRRTDTQYF.

This clonotype was seen ten or more times. This sequence joins TRBV3-1 and TRBJ2-3; 11 positions agree with TRBD2. This CDR3 has 15 residues. V lost 4 bases to trimming and J lost 2 bases; unmatched junction nucleotides: 2. Germline values: CDR1 LGHDT, CDR2 YNNKEL (reference sequence). Written as DNA, the CDR3 is TGTGCCAGCAGCCCGGGACTAGCGGTCACAGATACGCAGTATTTT. Amino acid sequence: CASSPGLAVTDTQYF.

The CDR3 is CASGGRDEQYF. The CDR3 region has the DNA TGTGCCAGCGGGGGCCGGGACGAGCAGTACTTC. The chain links TRBV12-3 or TRBV12-4 to TRBJ2-7; the D gene is possibly TRBD1 (6 bases). The V end lost 8 bases, the J end lost 5 bases, and 10 bases lay between the germline ends. There are 11 residues in the CDR3.

The chain recombines TRBV5-1 with TRBJ1-5, with D perhaps matching TRBD1 (5 bases). The CDR3 extends over 14 amino acids. V was cut by 4 bases and J by 1 base, with 9 bases left in between. Germline V gives CDR1 SGHRS, CDR2 YFSETQ. The CDR3 DNA follows: TGCGCCAGCAGCCGGGGCGAAAGCAATCAGCCCCAGCATTTT. It translates to CASSRGESNQPQHF.

The V and J genes are TRBV6-5 and TRBJ1-4; weak D call: TRBD1 (6 bases). Per germline, CDR1 MNHEY and CDR2 SVGAGI. V lost 2 bases and J 4 bases, leaving 17 bases between the germline ends. The length of the CDR3 is 17 residues. CDR3 sequence (DNA): TGTGCCAGCAGTTACGAATCTGCGGGGGCTGGTAATGAAAAACTGTTTTTT. Translation: CASSYESAGAGNEKLFF.

This clonotype was recorded at least ten times. The chain couples TRBV11-2 to TRBJ1-1; tentative D call: TRBD1 (5 bases). V lost 5 bases and J lost 5, with 24 bases in between. The V gene's germline CDR1 is SGHAT and CDR2 FQNNGV. The CDR3 sequence is 17 residues long. CDR3 loop: CASSLSRGILIVTEAFF. DNA for the CDR3: TGTGCCAGCAGCCTGTCCCGGGGGATACTTATCGTTACTGAAGCTTTCTTT.

This clonotype was seen repeatedly, ten times or more. The genes are TRBV15 and TRBJ2-1, with a weak D call TRBD2 (6 bases). CDR1 and CDR2 (germline): LNHNV, YYDKDF (reference sequence). V lost 3 bases, J lost 9 bases, and 12 bases lay in between. The CDR3 sequence is 13 residues long. The CDR3 sequence is CATSSGSSPEQFF. In nucleotides, the CDR3 is TGTGCCACCAGCAGCGGGAGCTCTCCTGAGCAGTTCTTC.

This clonotype was seen at least ten times. The chain is built from TRBV20-1 and TRBJ1-6, with 10 nucleotides matching TRBD1. Germline CDR1 and CDR2: DFQATT and SNEGSKA (reference sequence). J lost 10 bases, V lost 4 bases, and 7 bases had no gene match. The CDR3 has 14 amino acids. This CDR3 reads CSAIRDRGVSPLHF. The CDR3 nucleotides read TGCAGTGCTATCCGGGACAGGGGTGTGTCACCCCTCCACTTT.

This clonotype occurred a few times. The chain is built from TRBV29-1 and TRBJ2-1; 13 bases are a match to TRBD2. The CDR3 has 16 residues. V lost 3 bases to trimming and J lost 8 bases; unmatched junction nucleotides: 10. Germline CDR1 SQVTM, CDR2 ANQGSEA. For the CDR3, the DNA is TGCAGCGTTGACGTTACTAGCGGGAGGGCCTGGGATGAGCAGTTCTTC. Translating it yields CSVDVTSGRAWDEQFF.

This clonotype was recorded at least ten times. Here the CDR3 reads CASSLDGTTEAFF. DNA of the CDR3: TGTGCCAGCAGCTTAGATGGCACCACTGAAGCTTTCTTT. The chain has TRBV11-3 and TRBJ1-1; the D is unclear. Trimming removed 0 bases from V and 4 bases from J, with 6 bases in between. The CDR3 spans 13 residues. Germline CDR1 and CDR2: SGHNT and YENEEA.

CDR3 nucleotide sequence: TGTGCCAGCAGCCCTACCGGGACAGGGGACACAGATACGCAGTATTTT. As protein: CASSPTGTGDTDTQYF. V usage is TRBV3-1 and J usage is TRBJ2-3; 10 nucleotides align to TRBD1. V shed 4 bases, J shed 2 bases, and the junction held 6 bases outside the gene matches. The CDR3 consists of 16 residues. Per the germline V gene, CDR1 is LGHDT and CDR2 is YNNKEL (reference sequence).

This clonotype has ten or more counts. The chain uses TRBV12-3 or TRBV12-4 and TRBJ2-7, with a weak D call TRBD2 (5 bases). V shed 4 bases and J shed 0 bases, with 10 bases lying between them. The CDR3 contains 14 residues. The CDR3 sequence is CASSWVGNSYEQYF. DNA of the CDR3: TGTGCCAGCAGTTGGGTCGGGAACTCCTACGAGCAGTACTTC.

There are many counts of this clonotype. CDR3 residues: CASAGRYSPGELFF. The CDR3 nucleotides are TGCGCCAGCGCCGGGCGATATAGCCCCGGGGAGCTGTTTTTT. The V gene is TRBV5-1, the J gene TRBJ2-2, with D unresolved. Germline assignment: CDR1 SGHRS and CDR2 YFSETQ. This CDR3 is 14 amino acids long. V lost 7 bases to trimming and J lost 6 bases, with 16 bases between them.

This clonotype was seen many times. V gene TRBV2 combines with J gene TRBJ2-1, with 13 bases identical to TRBD2. J lost 6 bases, V lost 10 bases, and 6 bases had no gene match. CDR1 is SNHLY, CDR2 FYNNEI, per germline. CDR3 length: 14 residues. In nucleotides, the CDR3 is TGTGCCAACCTACTAGCGGGAGGGGGCAATGAGCAGTTCTTC. Encoded protein: CANLLAGGGNEQFF.